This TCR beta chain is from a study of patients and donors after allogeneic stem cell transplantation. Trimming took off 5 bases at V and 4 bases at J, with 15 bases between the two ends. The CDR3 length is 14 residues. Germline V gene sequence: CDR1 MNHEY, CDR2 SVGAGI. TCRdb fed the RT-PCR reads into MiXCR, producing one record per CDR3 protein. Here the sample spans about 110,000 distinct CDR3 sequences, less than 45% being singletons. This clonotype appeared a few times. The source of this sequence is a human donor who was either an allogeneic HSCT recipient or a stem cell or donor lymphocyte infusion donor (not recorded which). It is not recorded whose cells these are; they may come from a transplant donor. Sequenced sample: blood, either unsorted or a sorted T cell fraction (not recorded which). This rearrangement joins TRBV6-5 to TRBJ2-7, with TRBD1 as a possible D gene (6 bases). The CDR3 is CASSSLVGAYEQYF. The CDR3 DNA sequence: TGTGCCAGCAGTAGCCTTGTGGGGGCGTACGAGCAGTACTTC.